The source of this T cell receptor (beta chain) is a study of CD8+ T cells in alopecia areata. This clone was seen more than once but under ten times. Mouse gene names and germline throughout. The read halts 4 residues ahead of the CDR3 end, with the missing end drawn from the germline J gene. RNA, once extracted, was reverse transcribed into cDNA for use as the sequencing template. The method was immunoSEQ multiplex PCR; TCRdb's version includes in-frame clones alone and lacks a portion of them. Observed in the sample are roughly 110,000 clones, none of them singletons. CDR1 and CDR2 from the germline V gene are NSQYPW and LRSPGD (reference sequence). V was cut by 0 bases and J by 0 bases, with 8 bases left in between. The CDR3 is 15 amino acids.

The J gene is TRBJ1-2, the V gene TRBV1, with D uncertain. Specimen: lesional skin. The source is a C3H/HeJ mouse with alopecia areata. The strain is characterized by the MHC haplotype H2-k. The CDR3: CTCSADNPANSDYTF. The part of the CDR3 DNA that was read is TGCACCTGCAGTGCAGATAACCCAGCAAACTCC.